Each of the 32 T cell receptor beta chains below was sequenced from the same sample in a study of blood T cells in healthy people across ages. With a J-beta primer mix and a sample-barcoded 5' primer, a second PCR ran roughly 7 to 11 cycles. TCRdb re-called the 5' RACE reads through MiXCR, storing one row per CDR3 protein. The sample shows a few hundred thousand distinct CDR3 sequences, approximately 47% of them seen only once. Sequencing used blood. All receptors derive from a man aged 55 to 70 in good health.

The V gene is TRBV5-1, the J gene TRBJ2-3; a possible D gene is TRBD1 (6 bases). Trimming took 4 bases from V and 5 from J, leaving 11 bases between them. Germline V gives CDR1 SGHRS, CDR2 YFSETQ. There are 13 residues in the CDR3. CDR3 loop: CASSAGVGDTQYF. The DNA of the CDR3 is TGCGCCAGCAGCGCAGGGGTAGGAGATACGCAGTATTTT.

The rearrangement links TRBV3-1 to TRBJ2-7, with TRBD2 as a possible D gene (6 bases). The DNA end lines up better with TRBJ2-5; the J call may be wrong. Germline V CDR1 and CDR2: LGHDT, YNNKEL (reference sequence). The CDR3 extends over 16 amino acids. The CDR3 sequence: CASSQPRGITVETQYF. Written as DNA, the CDR3 is TGTGCCAGCAGCCAACCGCGGGGAATCACGGTAGAGACCCAGTACTTC.

The V call is TRBV12-3 or TRBV12-4, the J call TRBJ1-2; D is unclear. With 5 bases removed from V and 5 bases from J, the gap between germline ends came to 18 bases. The CDR3 loop spans 15 amino acids. The CDR3, as DNA: TGTGCCAGCAGTCCCGGCGGGAACGCATTTTATGGCTACACCTTC. This encodes CASSPGGNAFYGYTF.

The chain links TRBV20-1 to TRBJ2-7, with D possibly TRBD2 on 5 matching bases. Germline V gene lookup returns CDR1 DFQATT and CDR2 SNEGSKA (reference sequence). The V and J ends lost 5 bases and 0 bases respectively, with 8 bases between them. The CDR3 is made up of 12 amino acids. The CDR3 nucleotides read TGCAGTGCTGGGAGCAGCTCCTACGAGCAGTACTTC. This codes for CSAGSSSYEQYF.

The rearrangement links TRBV20-1 to TRBJ1-6; D gene uncertain. The germline gives CDR1 DFQATT, CDR2 SNEGSKA (reference sequence). V lost 1 base, J lost 6 bases, and 16 bases lay in between. The CDR3 loop spans 16 amino acids. DNA for the CDR3: TGCAGTGCTAGAGTCTCAGATGGGGTCGGTAATTCACCCCTCCACTTT. Protein sequence: CSARVSDGVGNSPLHF.

This rearrangement joins TRBV9 to TRBJ1-5; TRBD1 matches at 7 bases. In germline, CDR1 is SGDLS, CDR2 YYNGEE. The trim removed 4 bases at V and 6 bases at J, leaving 7 bases unmatched. This CDR3 is 14 amino acids long. CDR3 DNA sequence: TGTGCCAGCAGCCCAGGGGGGGGTGGTCAGCCCCAGCATTTT. Encoded protein: CASSPGGGGQPQHF.

This clonotype was detected a few times. The chain has TRBV7-2 and TRBJ2-7; tentative D call: TRBD2 (6 bases). Trimming left V 1 base short and J 3 bases short, with 13 bases between. Germline CDR1 SGHTA, CDR2 FQGNSA. This CDR3 comprises 15 residues. The DNA for the CDR3 is TGTGCCAGCAGCTTAGTAGGCGGGGCCGGCTACGAGCAGTACTTC. It codes for CASSLVGGAGYEQYF.

This sequence joins TRBV3-1 and TRBJ1-1, with D unresolved. The CDR3 runs 14 residues. V dropped 1 base and J dropped 1 base, with 7 bases sitting between them. Germline lookup yields CDR1 LGHDT and CDR2 YNNKEL (reference sequence). The CDR3 sequence: CASSQGFRNTEAFF. In nucleotides, the CDR3 is TGTGCCAGCAGCCAAGGGTTCCGGAACACTGAAGCTTTCTTT.

Remarks on this clonotype: With a much larger clone just one base away, this may be a read error. The genes are TRBV3-1 and TRBJ2-1; 7 bases match TRBD2. Germline CDR1 and CDR2: LGHDT and YNNKEL (reference sequence). The V segment lost 4 bases and the J segment 9 bases; nucleotides outside the gene matches: 9. This CDR3 spans 14 amino acids. The CDR3 nucleotides are TGTGCCAGCAGCCCCGTACTAGCGTCCGTTGAGCAGTTCTTC. Amino acid sequence: CASSPVLASVEQFF.

This clonotype has just a few counts. The CDR3 coding sequence is TGTGCCAGCAGCTTAGGGGGTGTTACCCTCAGCTCCTACGAGCAGTACTTC. It codes for CASSLGGVTLSSYEQYF. The rearrangement uses TRBV7-9 and TRBJ2-7; D is ambiguous. Trimming removed 1 base at V and 0 bases at J, with 16 bases between. Per the germline V gene, CDR1 is SEHNR and CDR2 is FQNEAQ (reference sequence). CDR3 length: 17 residues.

The V call is TRBV2, the J call TRBJ2-7; D uncertain. The germline gives CDR1 SNHLY, CDR2 FYNNEI. There are 14 residues in the CDR3. V was shortened by 7 bases and J by 0 bases, with 13 bases between the two germline ends. The CDR3 is CASMARGHSYEQYF. CDR3 in DNA: TGTGCCAGCATGGCCCGAGGTCACTCCTACGAGCAGTACTTC.

The chain recombines TRBV7-2 with TRBJ1-1, with D unresolved. This CDR3 has 14 amino acids. Looked up from germline, CDR1 is SGHTA and CDR2 is FQGNSA. V was shortened by 0 bases and J by 0 bases, with 5 bases between the two germline ends. The CDR3 is CASSLAHMNTEAFF. The DNA of the CDR3 is TGTGCCAGCAGCTTAGCGCACATGAACACTGAAGCTTTCTTT.

The chain couples TRBV4-2 to TRBJ2-5, with 8 bases lining up with TRBD2. The V and J ends lost 1 base and 5 bases, in that order; junction bases with no gene match: 15. CDR1 and CDR2 (germline): LGHNA, YNFKEQ. The length of the CDR3 is 18 residues. CDR3 nucleotide sequence: TGTGCCAGCAGCCAAGCCTTGGCGCCCGGGAGGGCCACGGAGACCCAGTACTTC. It yields the protein CASSQALAPGRATETQYF.

The J gene is TRBJ2-1, the V gene TRBV13, with TRBD2 as a possible D gene (6 bases). V was trimmed by 0 bases and J by 12 bases, leaving 15 bases between them. Germline lookup yields CDR1 PRHDT and CDR2 FYEKMQ (reference sequence). The CDR3 is 14 amino acids. CDR3 sequence: CASSLGLAPGRQFF. The CDR3 DNA reads as TGTGCCAGCAGCTTAGGACTAGCTCCCGGTCGGCAGTTCTTC.

The chain employs TRBV20-1 and TRBJ2-1; a possible D gene is TRBD2 (7 bases). CDR1 and CDR2 from the germline V gene are DFQATT and SNEGSKA (reference sequence). This CDR3 is 15 amino acids long. Trimming took off 1 base at V and 7 bases at J, with 17 bases between the two ends. CDR3 nucleotides: TGCAGTGCTAGAGGCGGACTAGTAGGGGGGAATGAGCAGTTCTTC. It is translated as CSARGGLVGGNEQFF.

The rearrangement links TRBV2 to TRBJ2-7; TRBD2 matches 8 bases. With V trimmed by 8 bases and J by 6 bases, 9 bases remained unmatched. This CDR3 contains 13 residues. Germline CDR1 SNHLY, CDR2 FYNNEI. CDR3 region: CASAGTSSSEQYF. CDR3 nucleotides: TGTGCCAGCGCCGGGACTAGTTCCAGCGAGCAGTACTTC.

The chain links TRBV4-1 to TRBJ2-3; 13 bases agree with TRBD2. Per the germline V gene, CDR1 is MGHRA and CDR2 is YSYEKL. V was pared by 0 bases and J by 5 bases, with 5 bases of the junction left unmatched. The length of the CDR3 is 17 residues. The CDR3 nucleotides are TGCGCCAGCAGCCAAGATGGACTAGCGGGGGATGGAGATACGCAGTATTTT. This encodes CASSQDGLAGDGDTQYF.

CDR3 region: CASSQAAAGTGELFF. Here the CDR3 DNA reads TGTGCCAGCAGCCAAGCTGCTGCGGGGACCGGGGAGCTGTTTTTT. This chain links TRBV14 with TRBJ2-2; D is possibly TRBD2 (6 bases). Looked up from germline, CDR1 is SGHDN and CDR2 is FVKESK. Trimming took off 1 base at V and 5 bases at J, with 11 bases between the two ends. The CDR3 loop spans 15 amino acids.

V is TRBV11-2 and J is TRBJ1-2; D unresolved. V was pared by 3 bases and J by 7 bases, with 12 bases between. The germline V gene has CDR1 SGHAT and CDR2 FQNNGV. The CDR3 has 13 amino acids. CDR3: CASSLPPGCGYTF. In DNA, the CDR3 is TGTGCCAGCAGCTTGCCCCCCGGGTGTGGCTACACCTTC.

This chain connects TRBV20-1 to TRBJ2-5, with 7 bases aligning to TRBD2. The CDR3 runs 14 residues. From germline, CDR1 is DFQATT and CDR2 SNEGSKA (reference sequence). The V and J ends lost 2 bases and 11 bases, in that order; junction bases with no gene match: 14. This chain's CDR3 is CSARPRGLLSEQYF. Here the CDR3 DNA reads TGCAGTGCTAGACCCCGGGGACTACTTAGTGAGCAGTACTTC.

Regarding this clonotype: Since a much larger clone is just one base distant, this may be a read error. This rearrangement joins TRBV20-1 to TRBJ2-7; D might be TRBD1 or TRBD2, each matching 6 bases. The CDR3 sequence is 14 residues long. Germline lookup yields CDR1 DFQATT and CDR2 SNEGSKA (reference sequence). This chain's CDR3 is CGARLGGLYNEQYF. Here the CDR3 DNA reads TGCGGTGCTAGGCTCGGGGGCCTATACAATGAGCAGTACTTC.

V gene TRBV6-2 or TRBV6-3 combines with J gene TRBJ2-6; D is perhaps TRBD2 (5 bases). The CDR3 is made up of 19 amino acids. The germline CDR1 and CDR2 sequences are MNHEY and SVGEGT. V lost 7 bases to trimming and J lost 0 bases, with 22 bases between them. CDR3 sequence reads: CASTNGRAGRSSGANVLTF. The CDR3 DNA reads as TGTGCCAGCACTAACGGGCGGGCAGGCCGAAGCTCTGGGGCCAACGTCCTGACTTTC.

J is TRBJ1-2 and V is TRBV4-3, with 7 positions matching TRBD1. V shed 0 bases and J 2 bases; nucleotides not matched to a gene: 6. Germline assignment: CDR1 LGHNA and CDR2 YSLEER. This CDR3 region has 16 residues. The chain's CDR3 is CASSQDFPGQNYGYTF. The CDR3 DNA sequence: TGCGCCAGCAGCCAAGATTTCCCGGGACAGAACTATGGCTACACCTTC.

CDR3 loop: CASSYGGDTEAFF. CDR3 DNA sequence: TGTGCCAGCAGTTATGGTGGGGACACTGAAGCTTTCTTT. J is TRBJ1-1 and V is TRBV6-5, with D hard to call. Trimming took 3 bases from V and 3 from J, leaving 8 bases between them. Germline V gene sequence: CDR1 MNHEY, CDR2 SVGAGI. This CDR3 has 13 residues.

There are a few counts of this clonotype. The CDR3 loop reads CSLPRPGGYGYTF. The CDR3 DNA reads TGCAGCCTTCCGCGGCCCGGTGGCTATGGCTACACCTTC. This rearrangement joins TRBV29-1 to TRBJ1-2; D gene ambiguous. CDR3 length: 13 residues. V was cut by 8 bases and J by 4 bases, with 17 bases left in between. Germline CDR1 SQVTM, CDR2 ANQGSEA.

The chain recombines TRBV3-1 with TRBJ1-4; D is undetermined. This CDR3 is built from 15 residues. In germline, CDR1 is LGHDT, CDR2 YNNKEL (reference sequence). Trimming shortened V by 4 bases and J by 4 bases, and 13 bases separated the two germline ends. CDR3: CASSPRVAYNEKLFF. CDR3 in DNA: TGTGCCAGCAGCCCCCGGGTAGCGTATAATGAAAAACTGTTTTTT.

The sample holds a few counts of this clonotype. The V and J genes are TRBV20-1 and TRBJ1-2; TRBD1 matches 10 bases. CDR1 DFQATT and CDR2 SNEGSKA come from the germline V gene (reference sequence). J was trimmed by 8 bases and V by 6 bases; bases with no gene match: 9. CDR3 size: 13 residues. The CDR3 nucleotides are TGCAGTGCCCCAGACAGGGGGCTGGAGGGCTACACCTTC. This encodes CSAPDRGLEGYTF.

The chain combines TRBV12-3 or TRBV12-4 with TRBJ2-1; TRBD1 matches at 7 bases. The CDR3 is made up of 17 amino acids. With V trimmed by 5 bases and J by 2 bases, 12 bases remained unmatched. For the CDR3, the DNA is TGTGCCAGCAGTCCAGCGAGGGCAGGGGGTACCTACAATGAGCAGTTCTTC. This encodes CASSPARAGGTYNEQFF.

This clonotype occurred once. The chain links TRBV28 to TRBJ2-7, with D possibly matching TRBD1 (6 bases). CDR1 and CDR2 from the germline V gene are MDHEN and SYDVKM. V lost 3 bases and J 3 bases, leaving 15 bases between the germline ends. The CDR3 totals 15 residues. The CDR3 DNA sequence: TGTGCCAGCAGTTTTCCCGCGACAGGACTCTACGAGCAGTACTTC. Amino acids: CASSFPATGLYEQYF.

V and J are TRBV5-5 and TRBJ1-6; tentative D call: TRBD1 (6 bases). V lost 6 bases, J lost 7 bases, and 17 bases lay in between. The germline V gene encodes CDR1 SGHKS and CDR2 YYEKEE (reference sequence). The CDR3 totals 15 residues. This CDR3 is CASNRGGVRNSPLHF. CDR3 coding DNA: TGTGCCAGCAACCGAGGGGGAGTACGGAATTCACCCCTCCACTTT.

The rearrangement joins TRBV28 to TRBJ2-3; D gene uncertain. The V end was cut by 5 bases, the J end by 0 bases, with 12 bases between. CDR3 size: 15 residues. Germline V CDR1 and CDR2: MDHEN, SYDVKM. The CDR3 DNA follows: TGTGCCAGCAGTCCCCATGGGCAGAGCACAGATACGCAGTATTTT. Translating it yields CASSPHGQSTDTQYF.

V usage is TRBV12-3 or TRBV12-4 and J usage is TRBJ2-1; D call uncertain. This CDR3 is 14 amino acids long. V was cut by 5 bases and J by 2 bases, with 10 bases left in between. The CDR3 nucleotides are TGTGCCAGCAGTGACGAGGTGACCTACAATGAGCAGTTCTTC. This gives the protein CASSDEVTYNEQFF.